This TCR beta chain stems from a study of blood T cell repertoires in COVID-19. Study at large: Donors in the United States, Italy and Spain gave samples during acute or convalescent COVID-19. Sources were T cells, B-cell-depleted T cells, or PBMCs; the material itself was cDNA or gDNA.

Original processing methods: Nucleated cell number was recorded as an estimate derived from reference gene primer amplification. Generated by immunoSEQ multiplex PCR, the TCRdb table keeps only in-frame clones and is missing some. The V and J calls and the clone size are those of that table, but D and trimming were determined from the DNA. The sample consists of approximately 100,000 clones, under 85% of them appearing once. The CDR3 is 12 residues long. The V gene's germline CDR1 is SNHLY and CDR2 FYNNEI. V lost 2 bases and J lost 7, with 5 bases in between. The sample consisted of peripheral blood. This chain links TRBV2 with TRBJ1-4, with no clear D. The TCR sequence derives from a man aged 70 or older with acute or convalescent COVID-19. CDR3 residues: CASSEFSEKLFF. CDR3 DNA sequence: TGTGCCAGCAGTGAATTCAGTGAAAAACTGTTTTTT.